This T cell receptor beta chain was captured in a study of Tregs in tolerant kidney transplant recipients. Only in-frame clones appear in the TCRdb table, and some are missing; sequencing was by immunoSEQ multiplex PCR. The sample includes roughly 18,000 clones, roughly four fifths seen only once; the top ten take 2% to 3%. This CDR3 has 18 residues. CDR1 and CDR2 from the germline V gene are SEHNR and FQNEAQ (reference sequence). The ends lost 5 bases at V and 0 bases at J; junction bases unmatched: 8. Specimen: Tregs from blood. This clonotype was sampled from a human donor in good health. V usage is TRBV7-9 and J usage is TRBJ2-1; the match to TRBD2 covers 12 bases. The CDR3 here is CASSHRTSGKPSYNEQFF. For the CDR3, the DNA is TGTGCCAGCAGCCACCGGACTAGCGGGAAGCCCTCCTACAATGAGCAGTTCTTC.